This entry lists 18 T cell receptor beta chains sequenced from one sample in a study of early T cells in non-severe SARS-CoV-2 infection. TCRdb reprocessed the 5' RACE reads with MiXCR, giving one entry per CDR3 protein. In the table there are under 65,000 distinct CDR3 sequences, about 12% of which are singletons. Sequenced material: whole blood. Receptor source: an adult who was a healthcare worker with PCR-confirmed SARS-CoV-2 infection or an uninfected control (not recorded which).

This chain uses TRBV6-5 with TRBJ1-2; a weak D match, TRBD1 (5 bases). The CDR3 has 19 residues. V lost 0 bases, J lost 1 base, and 21 bases lay in between. CDR1 and CDR2 from the germline V gene are MNHEY and SVGAGI. The CDR3 nucleotides read TGTGCCAGCAGTTACTCGCTGGGGGGGAACGTTCGAAGTAACTATGGCTACACCTTC. It codes for CASSYSLGGNVRSNYGYTF.

This clonotype was counted ten times or more. The chain combines TRBV2 with TRBJ1-2, with 8 bases identical to TRBD1. The CDR3 contains 14 residues. Germline CDR1 and CDR2: SNHLY and FYNNEI. V dropped 3 bases and J dropped 5; count of bases not matched to a gene: 5. CDR3: CASSERTGSYGYTF. The CDR3 bases are TGTGCCAGCAGTGAGCGGACAGGGTCATATGGCTACACCTTC.

This clonotype was counted once. The chain combines TRBV11-2 with TRBJ2-3, with 7 bases identical to TRBD2. The germline CDR1 and CDR2 sequences are SGHAT and FQNNGV. The CDR3 totals 15 residues. The V and J ends lost 1 base and 7 bases, in that order; junction bases with no gene match: 8. CDR3 nucleotides: TGTGCCAGCAGCTTAGGGCTAGCGGAGGGGAATACGCAGTATTTT. This translates into CASSLGLAEGNTQYF.

This clonotype has just a few counts. The junction and the germline gene differ at one end; a read error may be behind it. This chain joins TRBV12-5 and TRBJ2-4; possible D gene TRBD1, 5 bases. Germline V CDR1 and CDR2: LGHNT, FRNRAP. The CDR3 length is 10 residues. In DNA form, the CDR3 reads TGTGCTAGTGGTGGCCTCAACAGGAGCTTC. Translating gives CASGGLNRSF.

This clonotype has at least ten counts. The J gene is TRBJ1-6, the V gene TRBV2; no clear D. CDR3 length: 13 amino acids. Germline CDR1 is SNHLY and CDR2 is FYNNEI. V was pared by 7 bases and J by 0 bases, with 4 bases between. The CDR3 reads CASISSYNSPLHF. The CDR3 DNA follows: TGTGCCAGCATTAGCTCCTATAATTCACCCCTCCACTTT.

The CDR3 loop is CSTRRGRDEQFF. The CDR3 nucleotides are TGCAGCACGAGAAGGGGGAGAGATGAGCAGTTCTTC. This rearrangement joins TRBV29-1 to TRBJ2-1, with D tentatively TRBD1 (6 bases). The ends were cut back, 8 bases at V and 8 bases at J, with 16 bases in the middle. CDR1 SQVTM and CDR2 ANQGSEA come from the germline V gene. The CDR3 extends over 12 amino acids.

This chain uses TRBV5-8 with TRBJ2-3; no reliable D call. CDR1 is SGHTS, CDR2 YDEGEE, per germline. This CDR3 contains 15 residues. Deletions cut 0 bases from V and 2 bases from J, with 10 bases between. CDR3 nucleotides: TGTGCCAGCAGCTTGGCCGGATCCCCCACAGATACGCAGTATTTT. It translates to CASSLAGSPTDTQYF.

This clonotype has more than one count but fewer than ten. The J gene is TRBJ1-2, the V gene TRBV4-3, with 7 bases aligning to TRBD1. J gave up 4 bases and V 0 bases, and 5 bases lay outside the gene matches. Germline loops: CDR1 LGHNA, CDR2 YSLEER. This CDR3 has 15 amino acids. CDR3 sequence: CASSQETGVIYGYTF. The CDR3 DNA reads as TGCGCCAGCAGCCAAGAAACAGGGGTCATCTATGGCTACACCTTC.

This chain connects TRBV5-6 to TRBJ1-1; no clear D. In germline, CDR1 is SGHDT, CDR2 YYEEEE. Trimming removed 0 bases from V and 2 bases from J, with 8 bases in between. The CDR3 is made up of 14 amino acids. This CDR3 reads CASSLALVNTEAFF. The CDR3 DNA sequence: TGTGCCAGCAGCTTGGCGTTGGTCAACACTGAAGCTTTCTTT.

A few counts support this clonotype. The rearrangement joins TRBV7-8 to TRBJ2-1; 7 nucleotides match TRBD2. V dropped 4 bases and J dropped 1; count of bases not matched to a gene: 7. The CDR3 spans 16 residues. Per the germline V gene, CDR1 is SGHVS and CDR2 is FQNEAQ. This CDR3 is CASSSSAGQSYNEQFF. The CDR3 coding sequence is TGTGCCAGCAGCTCATCAGCGGGGCAATCCTACAATGAGCAGTTCTTC. Based on the CDR3 plus reference TRBV7-8 and TRBJ2-1, the full variable domain is GAGVSQSPRYKVAKRGQDVALRCDPISGHVSLFWYQQALGQGPEFLTYFQNEAQLDKSGLPSDRFFAERPEGSVSTLKIQRTQQEDSAVYLCASSSSAGQSYNEQFFGPGTRLTVL.

This clonotype was counted ten times or more. J is TRBJ2-6 and V is TRBV10-3, with TRBD2 matching 9 bases. CDR3 length: 20 residues. After removal of 0 bases from V and 0 bases from J, the junction contained 9 bases not matched to a gene. Germline CDR1 reads ENHRY; CDR2 reads SYGVKD. CDR3 sequence reads: CAISESRLAGTYSGANVLTF. As DNA, the CDR3 is TGTGCCATCAGTGAGTCGAGGCTAGCGGGGACATACTCTGGGGCCAACGTCCTGACTTTC.

In this sample, this clonotype turned up a few times. V gene TRBV7-9 combines with J gene TRBJ2-2, with 9 bases matching TRBD1. The CDR3 is 16 amino acids. CDR1 is SEHNR, CDR2 FQNEAQ, per germline (reference sequence). V dropped 7 bases and J dropped 1; count of bases not matched to a gene: 7. The CDR3 sequence is CASTTLGQGNTGELFF. DNA for the CDR3: TGTGCCAGCACGACTTTGGGACAGGGGAACACCGGGGAGCTGTTTTTT.

This clonotype appeared many times. The V gene is TRBV6-5, the J gene TRBJ2-7; D not resolved. Germline-derived CDR1 and CDR2 are MNHEY and SVGAGI. The CDR3 contains 12 residues. Deletions cut 6 bases from V and 3 bases from J, with 9 bases between. The CDR3 here is CASSKSSYEQYF. The CDR3 nucleotides are TGTGCCAGCAGCAAATCAAGCTACGAGCAGTACTTC.

This clonotype appeared a few times. The chain carries TRBV4-2 and TRBJ2-4; D is possibly TRBD1 (6 bases). The V end was cut by 0 bases, the J end by 4 bases, with 13 bases between. The CDR3 extends over 16 amino acids. The germline CDR1 and CDR2 sequences are LGHNA and YNFKEQ. CDR3 sequence (DNA): TGTGCCAGCAGCCAAGATTCCAGGGGAATTAAAAACATTCAGTACTTC. It specifies CASSQDSRGIKNIQYF.

The chain employs TRBV6-5 and TRBJ1-1, with D possibly being TRBD1 (5 bases). This CDR3 is 12 amino acids long. The V gene's germline CDR1 is MNHEY and CDR2 SVGAGI. The V gene lost 2 bases and the J gene lost 7 bases, with 8 bases spanning the gap. The CDR3: CASSYRGGEAFF. The CDR3 DNA is TGTGCCAGCAGTTACCGGGGGGGTGAAGCTTTCTTT.

A single count supports this clonotype. This rearrangement joins TRBV5-1 to TRBJ1-1, with 9 bases aligning to TRBD1. V was pared by 4 bases and J by 5 bases, with 3 bases of the junction left unmatched. The CDR3 runs to 13 residues. Germline values: CDR1 SGHRS, CDR2 YFSETQ. As DNA, the CDR3 is TGCGCCAGCAGCAGGACAGGGGTAACTGAAGCTTTCTTT. Translation: CASSRTGVTEAFF. Filled out from reference TRBV5-1 and TRBJ1-1, the complete variable domain reads KAGVTQTPRYLIKTRGQQVTLSCSPISGHRSVSWYQQTPGQGLQFLFEYFSETQRNKGNFPGRFSGRQFSNSRSEMNVSTLELGDSALYLCASSRTGVTEAFFGQGTRLTVV.

This clonotype appeared many times. The rearrangement links TRBV4-3 to TRBJ2-3; tentatively, D is TRBD2 (6 bases). CDR1 is LGHNA, CDR2 YSLEER, per germline. Trimming stripped 0 bases from V and 2 bases from J, with 15 bases between. The CDR3 runs 17 residues. As DNA, the CDR3 is TGCGCCAGCAGCCAAGAAAGCCGGGACTTTAACACAGATACGCAGTATTTT. This sequence encodes CASSQESRDFNTDTQYF.

In this sample, this clonotype turned up many times. J is TRBJ1-3 and V is TRBV12-3 or TRBV12-4; TRBD1 aligns across 7 bases. Unmatched junction bases numbered 12, after V lost 6 bases and J lost 4 bases. CDR3 length: 16 amino acids. The CDR3 nucleotides are TGTGCCAGCAGACCCACAGGGGCGAATCAGGGAAACACCATATATTTT. Protein: CASRPTGANQGNTIYF.